These 13 T cell receptor beta chains were all obtained from the same sample, sequenced in a study of cytomegalovirus exposure and HLA in healthy donors. Measured with immunoSEQ multiplex PCR; TCRdb has only the in-frame clones, and not every one. The data contain 100,000 to 150,000 clones, about 96% of them singletons. The sample taken for sequencing was PBMCs. The receptors here all came from a man younger than 35 in good health and CMV-seronegative.

This clone was detected only once. V is TRBV5-4 and J is TRBJ2-3; 7 positions match TRBD2. Trimming removed 1 base from V and 12 bases from J; junction bases left unmatched: 2. Germline CDR1 SGHNT, CDR2 YYREEE (reference sequence). The CDR3 totals 11 residues. CDR3 nucleotide sequence: TGTGCCAGCAGCTTGACTAGCGAACAGTATTTT. Residues: CASSLTSEQYF.

The V call is TRBV28, the J call TRBJ1-3; 8 positions agree with TRBD1. The germline gives CDR1 MDHEN, CDR2 SYDVKM. The CDR3 consists of 13 residues. Losses at the gene ends were 4 bases for V and 6 bases for J; bases not matched to a gene: 2. DNA for the CDR3: TGTGCCAGCAGTTGGGACAGGAAAAACACCATATATTTT. Protein sequence: CASSWDRKNTIYF. Together with reference TRBV28 and TRBJ1-3, the CDR3 gives the full variable domain: DVKVTQSSRYLVKRTGEKVFLECVQDMDHENMFWYRQDPGLGLRLIYFSYDVKMKEKGDIPEGYSVSREKKERFSLILESASTNQTSMYLCASSWDRKNTIYFGEGSWLTVV.

The genes are TRBV7-6 and TRBJ2-7; D is perhaps TRBD2 (6 bases). Germline V gene data show CDR1 as SGHVS and CDR2 as FNYEAQ. V lost 1 base, J lost 2 bases, and 6 bases lay in between. This CDR3 has 13 amino acids. DNA of the CDR3: TGTGCCAGCAGCTTAGGCGGGACCTACGAGCAGTACTTC. Its protein is CASSLGGTYEQYF.

This clone was counted a single time. The chain is built from TRBV29-1 and TRBJ1-1; possible D gene TRBD1, 5 bases. The CDR3 is 14 residues long. V was clipped by 7 bases and J by 4 bases, with 19 bases between them. The germline CDR1 and CDR2 sequences are SQVTM and ANQGSEA. The CDR3 protein is CSAEGAREGTEAFF. The CDR3 nucleotides read TGCAGCGCCGAAGGGGCCAGGGAGGGCACTGAAGCTTTCTTT.

This clone was counted between two and nine times. The junction differs from germline at one of its ends, possibly a read error. The CDR3 bases are TGTGCCAGCAGTACCCAGGGAACTAATGAAAAACTGTTTTTT. Its translation: CASSTQGTNEKLFF. The chain employs TRBV19 and TRBJ1-4, with D possibly matching TRBD1 (5 bases). The CDR3 length is 14 residues. Per the germline V gene, CDR1 is LNHDA and CDR2 is SQIVND (reference sequence). Supplemented by reference TRBV19 and TRBJ1-4, the full variable domain reads DGGITQSPKYLFRKEGQNVTLSCEQNLNHDAMYWYRQDPGQGLRLIYYSQIVNDFQKGDIAEGYSVSREKKESFPLTVTSAQKNPTAFYLCASSTQGTNEKLFFGSGTQLSVL.

The chain uses TRBV5-1 and TRBJ2-1; D not certain. The CDR3 loop spans 17 amino acids. V lost 5 bases and J 6 bases, leaving 24 bases between the germline ends. The germline V gene has CDR1 SGHRS and CDR2 YFSETQ. The DNA of the CDR3 is TGCGCCAGCAGTACCAAAGCCGGGTCCTCTAGTCGCAATGAGCAGTTCTTC. Its translation is CASSTKAGSSSRNEQFF.

The chain carries TRBV5-6 and TRBJ2-5, with 9 bases fitting TRBD2. V shed 4 bases and J 5 bases; nucleotides not matched to a gene: 9. The CDR3 covers 15 residues. Germline V gives CDR1 SGHDT, CDR2 YYEEEE. The CDR3 is CASSVATSGWETQYF. CDR3 in DNA: TGTGCCAGCAGCGTTGCGACTAGCGGATGGGAGACCCAGTACTTC.

This clone has just one count. This rearrangement joins TRBV27 to TRBJ2-2; D gene unclear. The CDR3 covers 16 residues. Per the germline V gene, CDR1 is MNHEY and CDR2 is SMNVEV (reference sequence). Trimming shortened V by 0 bases and J by 0 bases, and 8 bases separated the two germline ends. This CDR3 is CASSLSGGTNTGELFF. Written as DNA, the CDR3 is TGTGCCAGCAGTTTATCTGGCGGAACGAACACCGGGGAGCTGTTTTTT.

This chain uses TRBV20-1 with TRBJ2-5, with no clear D. This CDR3 is built from 11 residues. Germline CDR1 DFQATT, CDR2 SNEGSKA (reference sequence). The V and J ends lost 6 bases and 2 bases respectively, with 7 bases between them. The DNA of the CDR3 is TGCAGTGCGGCAGGTCAAGAGACCCAGTACTTC. This gives the protein CSAAGQETQYF.

J is TRBJ2-2 and V is TRBV12-5; 7 bases are shared with TRBD1. The CDR3 extends over 17 amino acids. The V and J ends lost 7 bases and 5 bases, in that order; junction bases with no gene match: 16. Per the germline V gene, CDR1 is LGHNT and CDR2 is FRNRAP. The CDR3 sequence is CASVNTPYPGGTGELFF. For the CDR3, the DNA is TGTGCTAGTGTTAACACCCCTTATCCAGGGGGAACCGGGGAGCTGTTTTTT. The full variable domain, in which reference TRBV12-5 and TRBJ2-2 provide the parts outside the CDR3, is DARVTQTPRHKVTEMGQEVTMRCQPILGHNTVFWYRQTMMQGLELLAYFRNRAPLDDSGMPKDRFSAEMPDATLATLKIQPSEPRDSAVYFCASVNTPYPGGTGELFFGEGSRLTVL.

The chain uses TRBV2 and TRBJ2-1; TRBD2 matches at 12 bases. Germline CDR1 SNHLY, CDR2 FYNNEI. This CDR3 comprises 15 residues. The V and J ends lost 7 bases and 5 bases, in that order; junction bases with no gene match: 6. DNA of the CDR3: TGTGCCAGCACTGTCGGACTAGCGGGAAACAATGAGCAGTTCTTC. Its translation: CASTVGLAGNNEQFF. Combining the CDR3 with reference TRBV2 and TRBJ2-1 gives the whole variable domain EPEVTQTPSHQVTQMGQEVILRCVPISNHLYFYWYRQILGQKVEFLVSFYNNEISEKSEIFDDQFSVERPDGSNFTLKIRSTKLEDSAMYFCASTVGLAGNNEQFFGPGTRLTVL.

The rearrangement uses TRBV15 and TRBJ2-5; possibly TRBD2 for D (7 bases). V lost 1 base, J lost 5 bases, and 14 bases lay in between. The germline CDR1 and CDR2 sequences are LNHNV and YYDKDF (reference sequence). This CDR3 contains 15 residues. CDR3 sequence: CATSRGGGAGETQYF. For the CDR3, the DNA is TGTGCCACCAGCAGAGGAGGGGGGGCAGGCGAGACCCAGTACTTC.

The chain carries TRBV27 and TRBJ2-3; D may be TRBD1 (6 bases). Germline CDR1 MNHEY, CDR2 SMNVEV (reference sequence). V gave up 3 bases and J gave up 5 bases, with 15 bases separating them. The CDR3 loop spans 15 amino acids. This CDR3 is CASSFQNRVRDTQYF. The CDR3 DNA reads as TGTGCCAGCAGTTTCCAGAACAGGGTACGAGATACGCAGTATTTT.